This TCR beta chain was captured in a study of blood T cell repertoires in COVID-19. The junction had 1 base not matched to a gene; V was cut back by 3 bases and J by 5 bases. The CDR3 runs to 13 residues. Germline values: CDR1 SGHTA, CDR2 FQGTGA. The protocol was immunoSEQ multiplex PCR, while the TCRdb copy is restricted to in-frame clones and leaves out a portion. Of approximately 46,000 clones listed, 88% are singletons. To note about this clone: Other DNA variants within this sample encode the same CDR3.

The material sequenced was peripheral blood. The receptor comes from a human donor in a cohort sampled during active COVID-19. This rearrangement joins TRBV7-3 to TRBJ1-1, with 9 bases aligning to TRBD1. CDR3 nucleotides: TGTGCCAGCAGCTTGACAGGGGGTACTGAAGCTTTCTTT. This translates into CASSLTGGTEAFF.